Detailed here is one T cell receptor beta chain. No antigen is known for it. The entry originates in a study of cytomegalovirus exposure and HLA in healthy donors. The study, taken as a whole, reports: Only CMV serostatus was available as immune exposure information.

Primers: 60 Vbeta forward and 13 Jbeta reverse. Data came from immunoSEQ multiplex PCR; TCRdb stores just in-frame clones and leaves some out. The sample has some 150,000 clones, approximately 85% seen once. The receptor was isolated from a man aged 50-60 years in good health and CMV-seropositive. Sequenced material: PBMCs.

CDR3 bases: TGTGCCAGCAGTCCAGGGGGGGAGCAGTACTTC. This codes for CASSPGGEQYF. The chain joins TRBV28 to TRBJ2-7, with D maybe TRBD1 (7 bases). V was shortened by 5 bases and J by 7 bases, with 9 bases between the two germline ends. The CDR3 sequence is 11 residues long. Germline V gene lookup returns CDR1 MDHEN and CDR2 SYDVKM.